This T cell receptor (beta chain) was documented in a study of CD8+ T cells in alopecia areata. Study-wide context: The duration of tofacitinib was 6 to 18 months, with 6 months off drug afterward.

Concerning this clone itself: The target antigen is unknown.

Extraction and reverse transcription of RNA yielded cDNA as the sequencing template. Method: immunoSEQ multiplex PCR; TCRdb's copy keeps in-frame clones and lacks some. The sample records around 99,000 clones, about four fifths being singletons. Regarding treatment: oral pan-JAK inhibitor, 5-10 mg twice daily. Germline V gene sequence: CDR1 SGHNT, CDR2 YYREEE (reference sequence). The V end was cut by 4 bases, the J end by 3 bases, with 8 bases between. This CDR3 contains 13 residues. Study conclusions and caveats: During tofacitinib treatment, many expanded lesional clones remained in scalp and blood. Patients shared TCRs less clearly than mice did, possibly for HLA-related reasons. Treatment with tofacitinib significantly lowered scalp clonality and reduced expanded CD8+ clones among the top 100.

The chain couples TRBV5-4 to TRBJ1-5; the D gene is possibly TRBD1 (5 bases). Material: CD8+ T cells sorted from blood, obtained at week 24, from a patient treated with tofacitinib. The receptor's source is a human donor with alopecia areata. This CDR3 reads CASSRDPNQPQHF. In DNA, the CDR3 is TGTGCCAGCAGCAGGGACCCCAATCAGCCCCAGCATTTT.